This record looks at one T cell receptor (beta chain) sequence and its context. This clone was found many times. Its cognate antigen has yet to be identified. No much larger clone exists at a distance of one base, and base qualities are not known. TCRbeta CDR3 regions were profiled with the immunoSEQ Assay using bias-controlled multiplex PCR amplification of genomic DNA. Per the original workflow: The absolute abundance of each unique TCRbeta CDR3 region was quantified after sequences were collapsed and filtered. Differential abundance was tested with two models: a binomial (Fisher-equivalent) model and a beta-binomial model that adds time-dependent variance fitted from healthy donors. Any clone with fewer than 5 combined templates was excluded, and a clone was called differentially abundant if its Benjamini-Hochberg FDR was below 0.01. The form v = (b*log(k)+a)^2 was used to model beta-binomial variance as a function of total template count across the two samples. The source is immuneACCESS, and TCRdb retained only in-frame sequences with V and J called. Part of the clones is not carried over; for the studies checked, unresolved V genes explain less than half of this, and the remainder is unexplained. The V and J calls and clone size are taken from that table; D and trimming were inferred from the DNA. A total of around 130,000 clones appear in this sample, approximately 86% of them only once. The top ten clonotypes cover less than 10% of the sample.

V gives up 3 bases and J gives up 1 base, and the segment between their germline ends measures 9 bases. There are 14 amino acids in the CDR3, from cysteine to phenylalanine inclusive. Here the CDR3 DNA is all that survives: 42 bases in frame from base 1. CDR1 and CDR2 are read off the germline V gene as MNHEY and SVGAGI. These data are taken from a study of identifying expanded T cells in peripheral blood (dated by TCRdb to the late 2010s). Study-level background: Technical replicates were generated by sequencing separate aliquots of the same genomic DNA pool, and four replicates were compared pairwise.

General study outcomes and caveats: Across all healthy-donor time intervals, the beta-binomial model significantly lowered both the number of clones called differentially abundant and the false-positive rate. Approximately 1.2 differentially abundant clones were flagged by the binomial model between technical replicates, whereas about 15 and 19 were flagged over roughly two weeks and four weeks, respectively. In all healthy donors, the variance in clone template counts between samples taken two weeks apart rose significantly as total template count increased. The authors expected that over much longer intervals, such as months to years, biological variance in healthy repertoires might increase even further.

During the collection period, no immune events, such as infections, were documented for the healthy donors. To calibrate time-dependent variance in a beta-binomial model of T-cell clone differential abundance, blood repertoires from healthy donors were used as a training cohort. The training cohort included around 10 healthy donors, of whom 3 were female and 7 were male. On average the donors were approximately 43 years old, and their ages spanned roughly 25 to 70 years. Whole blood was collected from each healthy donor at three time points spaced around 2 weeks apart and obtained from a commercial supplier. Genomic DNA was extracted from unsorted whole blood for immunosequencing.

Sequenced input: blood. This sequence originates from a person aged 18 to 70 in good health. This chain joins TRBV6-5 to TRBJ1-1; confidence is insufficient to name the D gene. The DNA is TGTGCCAGCAGTTATGTTGTGGGGAACACTGAAGCTTTCTTT. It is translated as CASSYVVGNTEAFF.